This entry describes one T cell receptor (beta chain). Its antigen specificity is not known. Base-call qualities are not available, and no considerably larger clone is one nucleotide away. TCRbeta CDR3 regions were amplified from genomic DNA using the immunoSEQ Assay, a bias-controlled multiplex PCR. Regarding the original processing steps: The number of nucleated cells in each sample was estimated from the amplification of reference gene primers within the assay. To quantify the absolute abundance of each unique TCRbeta CDR3 rearrangement, sequence reads were collapsed and filtered. For each sample, productive Simpson clonality was calculated as the square root of Simpson's diversity index over productive rearrangements. TCRdb took this table from immuneACCESS and kept in-frame rearrangements with V and J called. Such tables lack part of the clones; where checked against another copy, unresolved V genes explain under half of the gap, and the rest is unexplained. That table gives V, J and clone size, and the DNA gave D and trimming. The table for this sample lists over 130,000 clones; approximately 78% of them were counted only once. Less than 4.5% of the sample is taken by the ten largest.

The collaborating institutions used their own protocols to collect whole blood in K2EDTA tubes. Collaborator samples were shipped for TCRbeta analysis as frozen whole blood, isolated PBMCs, or DNA extracted from either sample type. Reading from cysteine to phenylalanine, the CDR3 counts 15 amino acids. The kept DNA is CDR3 alone, 45 bases in frame from the first base. V drops 0 bases and J drops 0 bases, leaving 9 bases in between. CDR1 MNHNY and CDR2 SVGAGI are derived from the germline V gene (reference sequence). The entry originates in a study of blood T cell repertoires in COVID-19 (TCRdb year 2020). As for the study more broadly: The collaborator samples originated in the United States, Italy and Spain and spanned the acute and convalescent phases of COVID-19. The samples were drawn from the first 160 participants of the ongoing ImmuneRACE study and from some 1,300 subjects provided by 6 global collaborators. Subjects who had been exposed to COVID-19, were actively infected with it, or had recovered from it provided the deeply sampled blood TCRbeta repertoires that made up the dataset. A de-identified subject ID, COVID-19 status, age in years and sex were almost always included in the sample metadata. The prospective study material was composed of cDNA or gDNA derived from T cells, B-cell-depleted T cells, or PBMCs. A freely available public database, intended as a resource for researchers studying the immune response to SARS-CoV-2, is where the repertoires were released. Where available, HLA class I and class II types were obtained from metadata supplied by the sample provider rather than from assay-based typing. General study outcomes and caveats: How much clinical and demographic metadata was included differed by source and by participant, and the metadata was provided uncurated.

Specimen: peripheral blood. The rearrangement joined TRBV6-6 to TRBJ2-7; tentative D gene TRBD2, with 6 bases matching. The receptor was isolated from a woman of 80 years or more with acute or convalescent COVID-19. DNA sequence: TGTGCCAGCAGTTACTCCTGGGGGGTCTCCTACGAGCAGTACTTC. Its protein product is CASSYSWGVSYEQYF.